The 12 T cell receptor beta chains presented below share a single source sample, sequenced in a study of regulatory T cells in long-lasting Graves disease. Sequencing libraries for TCR beta were prepared with iRepertoire HTBI primers and Arm-PCR of CDR3 regions. Each CDR3 protein is one row after TCRdb ran MiXCR on the multiplex PCR reads. Of some 350,000 distinct CDR3 sequences in the sample, 15% to 20% were seen once. The time point was: newly diagnosed GD, antithyroid drugs for less than 3 months. RNA isolated from PBMCs was used to make the TCR library. These data are also associated with another study on T cells in Graves' hyperthyroidism and ophthalmopathy.

Here the sequenced sample was peripheral blood mononuclear cells (PBMCs), taken at new diagnosis, from a patient treated with antithyroid drugs. Receptor source: a woman aged 18-30 years with Graves disease.

About this clonotype: Its ends do not fully match the called genes, so a read error is possible. The chain recombines TRBV28 with TRBJ2-7; D unclear. CDR1 is MDHEN, CDR2 SYDVKM, per germline. This CDR3 has 11 residues. In nucleotides, the CDR3 is TGTGCCAGCACAGCAGGATACGGGCAGTACTTC. The encoded protein is CASTAGYGQYF.

This clonotype appeared many times. The CDR3 sequence is CASSPPGTISGEQYF. CDR3 nucleotide sequence: TGTGCCAGCTCACCACCGGGCACAATTTCGGGCGAGCAGTACTTC. The chain carries TRBV18 and TRBJ2-7; D is uncertain. The germline V and J ends were trimmed by 0 bases and 6 bases, with 15 bases remaining between them. Per germline, CDR1 KGHSH and CDR2 LQKENI. The CDR3 covers 15 residues.

This clonotype was seen repeatedly, ten times or more. The chain links TRBV11-2 to TRBJ2-2; D is uncertain. The V end lost 1 base, the J end lost 0 bases, and 6 bases lay between the germline ends. The CDR3 runs 15 residues. Germline V gene sequence: CDR1 SGHAT, CDR2 FQNNGV. Here the CDR3 DNA reads TGTGCCAGCAGCTTAGGGAGCTCGAACACCGGGGAGCTGTTTTTT. Translated: CASSLGSSNTGELFF. Using reference TRBV11-2 and TRBJ2-2 for the parts outside the CDR3, the full variable domain is EAGVAQSPRYKIIEKRQSVAFWCNPISGHATLYWYQQILGQGPKLLIQFQNNGVVDDSQLPKDRFSAERLKGVDSTLKIQPAKLEDSAVYLCASSLGSSNTGELFFGEGSRLTVL.

This clonotype has at least ten counts. The chain combines TRBV28 with TRBJ2-2; 7 bases are a match to TRBD2. This CDR3 is 16 amino acids long. CDR1 MDHEN and CDR2 SYDVKM come from the germline V gene. Trimming removed 2 bases from V and 5 bases from J; junction bases left unmatched: 8. The CDR3 sequence is CASSLEAGIGTGELFF. CDR3 nucleotide sequence: TGTGCCAGCAGTTTAGAAGCGGGAATAGGGACCGGGGAGCTGTTTTTT.

This chain uses TRBV19 with TRBJ1-1, with 8 bases aligning to TRBD1. V trimming: 5 bases; J trimming: 1 base; junction bases outside the gene matches: 6. CDR1 is LNHDA, CDR2 SQIVND, per germline (reference sequence). CDR3 size: 15 residues. The CDR3 here is CASSAYRGENTEAFF. The DNA for the CDR3 is TGTGCCAGTAGTGCATACAGGGGGGAGAACACTGAAGCTTTCTTT.

This clonotype has a count of ten or more. The chain has TRBV7-9 and TRBJ2-7, with 8 bases fitting TRBD2. Germline CDR1 SEHNR, CDR2 FQNEAQ (reference sequence). V lost 10 bases, J lost 6 bases, and 11 bases stayed unmatched. The CDR3 extends over 13 amino acids. The CDR3: CATELPGGVEQYF. CDR3 coding DNA: TGTGCCACCGAGCTTCCCGGGGGGGTCGAGCAGTACTTC. The full variable domain, completed using reference TRBV7-9 and TRBJ2-7, is DTGVSQNPRHKITKRGQNVTFRCDPISEHNRLYWYRQTLGQGPEFLTYFQNEAQLEKSRLLSDRFSAERPKGSFSTLEIQRTEQGDSAMYLCATELPGGVEQYFGPGTRLTVT.

The CDR3 here is CAWRSAGGGTGELFF. The DNA of the CDR3 is TGTGCCTGGAGAAGCGCGGGCGGGGGGACCGGGGAGCTGTTTTTT. This rearrangement joins TRBV30 to TRBJ2-2; 8 bases are shared with TRBD2. Germline values: CDR1 GTSNPN, CDR2 SVGIG (reference sequence). CDR3 length: 15 residues. V shed 3 bases, J shed 5 bases, and the junction held 8 bases outside the gene matches.

This clonotype has ten or more counts. The V and J genes are TRBV5-1 and TRBJ1-5; D gene unclear. Per germline, CDR1 SGHRS and CDR2 YFSETQ. The CDR3 totals 14 residues. V lost 2 bases and J lost 0, with 6 bases in between. CDR3 sequence: CASSFAYSNQPQHF. The DNA for the CDR3 is TGCGCCAGCAGCTTTGCGTATAGCAATCAGCCCCAGCATTTT.

This clonotype was seen more than once but under ten times. The rearrangement joins TRBV7-9 to TRBJ2-3; D remains unclear. The CDR3 has 11 residues. The V end was cut by 5 bases, the J end by 4 bases, with 4 bases between. CDR1 and CDR2 (germline): SEHNR, FQNEAQ (reference sequence). The CDR3 region has the DNA TGTGCCAGCAGCACAGCAGATACGCAGTATTTT. Amino acid sequence: CASSTADTQYF.

The chain is built from TRBV11-1 and TRBJ2-1; TRBD2 matches 9 bases. V was pared by 5 bases and J by 5 bases, with 7 bases of the junction left unmatched. The CDR3 extends over 15 amino acids. Germline V gives CDR1 SGHAT, CDR2 FQDESV (reference sequence). The CDR3 coding sequence is TGTGCCAGCAGCCCGACTAGCGGAGATAACAATGAGCAGTTCTTC. This sequence encodes CASSPTSGDNNEQFF. Full variable domain (outside the CDR3, taken from reference TRBV11-1 and TRBJ2-1): EAEVAQSPRYKITEKSQAVAFWCDPISGHATLYWYRQILGQGPELLVQFQDESVVDDSQLPKDRFSAERLKGVDSTLKIQPAELGDSAMYLCASSPTSGDNNEQFFGPGTRLTVL.

The table lists this clonotype with a few counts. V gene TRBV7-9 combines with J gene TRBJ1-2; D may be TRBD1 (6 bases). Germline loops: CDR1 SEHNR, CDR2 FQNEAQ (reference sequence). V lost 0 bases and J 6 bases, leaving 14 bases between the germline ends. CDR3 length: 15 amino acids. The chain's CDR3 is CASSLAGAERNGYTF. CDR3 bases: TGTGCCAGCAGCTTAGCGGGGGCAGAAAGGAATGGCTACACCTTC. The full variable domain, rest sourced from reference TRBV7-9 and TRBJ1-2, is DTGVSQNPRHKITKRGQNVTFRCDPISEHNRLYWYRQTLGQGPEFLTYFQNEAQLEKSRLLSDRFSAERPKGSFSTLEIQRTEQGDSAMYLCASSLAGAERNGYTFGSGTRLTVV.

This clonotype was counted only a few times. One end of the junction is discordant with germline, which a read error may explain. The chain couples TRBV5-1 to TRBJ2-4; tentative D call: TRBD2 (5 bases). The germline gives CDR1 SGHRS, CDR2 YFSETQ. This CDR3 is 16 amino acids long. CDR3 sequence (DNA): TGCGCCAGCAGCTTGTATCCTAGCCCAACCAAAAACATTCAGCACTTC. It codes for CASSLYPSPTKNIQHF.